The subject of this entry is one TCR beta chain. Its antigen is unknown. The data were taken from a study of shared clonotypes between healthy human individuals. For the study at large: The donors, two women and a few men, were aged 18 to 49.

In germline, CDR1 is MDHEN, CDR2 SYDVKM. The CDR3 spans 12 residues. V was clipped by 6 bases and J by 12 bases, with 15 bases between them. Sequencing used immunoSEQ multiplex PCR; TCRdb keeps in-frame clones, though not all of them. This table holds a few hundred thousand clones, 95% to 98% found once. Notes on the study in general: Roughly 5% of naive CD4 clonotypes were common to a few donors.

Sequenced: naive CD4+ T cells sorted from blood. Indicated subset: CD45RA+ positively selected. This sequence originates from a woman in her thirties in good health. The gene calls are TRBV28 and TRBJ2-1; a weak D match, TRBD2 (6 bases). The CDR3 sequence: CASSPGPGGQFF. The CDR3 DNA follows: TGTGCCAGCAGCCCCGGGCCCGGGGGGCAGTTCTTC.